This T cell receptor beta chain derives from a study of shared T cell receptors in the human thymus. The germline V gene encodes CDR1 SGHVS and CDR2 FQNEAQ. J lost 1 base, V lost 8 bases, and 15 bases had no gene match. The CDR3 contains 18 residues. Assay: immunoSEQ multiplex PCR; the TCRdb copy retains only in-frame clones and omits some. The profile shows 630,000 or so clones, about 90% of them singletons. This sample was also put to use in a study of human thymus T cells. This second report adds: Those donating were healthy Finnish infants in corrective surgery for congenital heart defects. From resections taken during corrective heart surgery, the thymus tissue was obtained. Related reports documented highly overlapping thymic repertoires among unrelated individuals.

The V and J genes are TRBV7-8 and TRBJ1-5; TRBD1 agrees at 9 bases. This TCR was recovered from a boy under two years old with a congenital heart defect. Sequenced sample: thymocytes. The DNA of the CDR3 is TGTGCCAGCGGCGTGGGTAAGACAGGGGGTAGGAGCAATCAGCCCCAGCATTTT. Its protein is CASGVGKTGGRSNQPQHF. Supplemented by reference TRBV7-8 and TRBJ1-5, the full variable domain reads GAGVSQSPRYKVAKRGQDVALRCDPISGHVSLFWYQQALGQGPEFLTYFQNEAQLDKSGLPSDRFFAERPEGSVSTLKIQRTQQEDSAVYLCASGVGKTGGRSNQPQHFGDGTRLSIL.